The 21 T cell receptor beta chains in this list originate from one sample, sequenced in a study of human T cells and chemical hapten exposure. One entry per CDR3 protein, called by TCRdb with MiXCR from the RACE reads. The data hold around 69,000 distinct CDR3 sequences, with 8.5% observed a single time. Time point given: patch test 2, 6 weeks after DPC sensitization. Sample treatment: therapeutic diphenylcyclopropenone sensitization with weekly scalp DPC. Material: whole blood, obtained in connection with sensitization to the hapten diphenylcyclopropenone (DPC). The receptors were gathered from a woman in her forties or fifties with alopecia areata. Some clones in this sample may be carry-over from other donors' samples.

This clonotype was picked up a small number of times. The rearrangement joins TRBV6-1 to TRBJ1-5; the D gene is possibly TRBD1 (6 bases). The CDR3 is 15 amino acids. V lost 7 bases to trimming and J lost 1 base, with 14 bases between them. Germline CDR1 is MNHNS and CDR2 is SASEGT. CDR3 sequence (DNA): TGTGCCAGCACTCCCGAAGGGGGGAGCAATCAGCCCCAGCATTTT. This translates into CASTPEGGSNQPQHF.

This clonotype was seen ten or more times. This chain connects TRBV4-2 to TRBJ2-3; D uncertain. The CDR3 has 11 residues. V lost 7 bases to trimming and J lost 0 bases, with 2 bases between them. CDR1 and CDR2 from the germline V gene are LGHNA and YNFKEQ. CDR3 protein: CASTSTDTQYF. The CDR3 bases are TGTGCCAGCACCAGCACAGATACGCAGTATTTT.

This clonotype was detected only a few times. This chain connects TRBV15 to TRBJ2-3, with 7 nucleotides matching TRBD2. Looked up from germline, CDR1 is LNHNV and CDR2 is YYDKDF (reference sequence). Trimming removed 1 base from V and 1 base from J; junction bases left unmatched: 14. The CDR3 consists of 19 residues. The CDR3 coding sequence is TGTGCCACCAGCAGAGTCGTGGGAGCGGGACGCGGGGGCACAGATACGCAGTATTTT. Translated, it gives CATSRVVGAGRGGTDTQYF.

The chain combines TRBV7-8 with TRBJ2-3; 7 bases match TRBD2. This CDR3 is built from 15 residues. The germline V gene encodes CDR1 SGHVS and CDR2 FQNEAQ. J lost 5 bases, V lost 1 base, and 6 bases had no gene match. The CDR3 reads CASSLGQAGKDTQYF. In DNA, the CDR3 is TGTGCCAGCAGCTTAGGGCAAGCGGGAAAAGATACGCAGTATTTT.

This clonotype was seen ten or more times. V gene TRBV7-6 combines with J gene TRBJ1-1; 9 positions match TRBD1. J gave up 5 bases and V 5 bases, and 15 bases lay outside the gene matches. Germline-derived CDR1 and CDR2 are SGHVS and FNYEAQ. The CDR3 contains 17 residues. The DNA of the CDR3 is TGTGCCAGCAGCCGAATTGAATCGGGGACAGGGCTTACTGAAGCTTTCTTT. Translation gives CASSRIESGTGLTEAFF. The full variable domain, in which reference TRBV7-6 and TRBJ1-1 provide the parts outside the CDR3, is GAGVSQSPRYKVTKRGQDVALRCDPISGHVSLYWYRQALGQGPEFLTYFNYEAQQDKSGLPNDRFSAERPEGSISTLTIQRTEQRDSAMYRCASSRIESGTGLTEAFFGQGTRLTVV.

This clonotype was observed a handful of times. The chain recombines TRBV6-5 with TRBJ2-1; the match to TRBD2 covers 9 bases. V trimming: 6 bases; J trimming: 0 bases; junction bases outside the gene matches: 9. This CDR3 is built from 17 residues. Germline CDR1 reads MNHEY; CDR2 reads SVGAGI. Here the CDR3 reads CASSRPTSGSSYNEQFF. The CDR3 DNA reads as TGTGCCAGCAGCCGACCGACTAGCGGTAGCTCCTACAATGAGCAGTTCTTC.

This clonotype showed up just a few times. Here the CDR3 reads CASSESWYEQYF. The CDR3 coding sequence is TGCGCCAGCAGTGAGTCGTGGTACGAGCAGTACTTC. This sequence joins TRBV10-1 and TRBJ2-7, with D unclear. V lost 0 bases to trimming and J lost 4 bases, with 4 bases between them. The CDR3 loop spans 12 amino acids. Germline lookup yields CDR1 WNHNN and CDR2 SYGVQD (reference sequence).

The rearrangement links TRBV19 to TRBJ2-1; TRBD1 matches 8 bases. This CDR3 is 13 amino acids long. Unmatched junction bases numbered 5, after V lost 6 bases and J lost 7 bases. Germline CDR1 reads LNHDA; CDR2 reads SQIVND (reference sequence). As DNA, the CDR3 is TGTGCCAGTAGCCACGACAGGGGTAATGAGCAGTTCTTC. Its translation: CASSHDRGNEQFF.

Ten or more counts support this clonotype. This sequence joins TRBV2 and TRBJ2-3, with 10 bases lining up with TRBD2. The V and J ends lost 8 bases and 3 bases, in that order; junction bases with no gene match: 8. From germline, CDR1 is SNHLY and CDR2 FYNNEI. CDR3 length equals 15 residues. The CDR3 DNA is TGTGCCAGCGTCCCCAGGACTAGCGGTACAGATACGCAGTATTTT. Protein sequence: CASVPRTSGTDTQYF.

This chain joins TRBV3-1 and TRBJ1-2; no definite D call. Trimming took 0 bases from V and 4 from J, leaving 6 bases between them. CDR3 length: 13 amino acids. Germline values: CDR1 LGHDT, CDR2 YNNKEL (reference sequence). CDR3 protein: CASSQDLFYGYTF. CDR3 coding DNA: TGTGCCAGCAGCCAAGATCTGTTCTATGGCTACACCTTC.

The chain joins TRBV7-8 to TRBJ1-6; no definite D call. The CDR3 contains 15 residues. CDR1 and CDR2 (germline): SGHVS, FQNEAQ. The germline V and J ends were trimmed by 2 bases and 9 bases, with 14 bases remaining between them. In DNA, the CDR3 is TGTGCCAGCAGCTTATCAGGAGATTGGGGTTCACCCCTCCACTTT. Residues: CASSLSGDWGSPLHF.

The sample holds many counts of this clonotype. This rearrangement joins TRBV7-2 to TRBJ2-5; a possible D gene is TRBD1 (6 bases). V lost 5 bases, J lost 6 bases, and 13 bases lay in between. Germline assignment: CDR1 SGHTA and CDR2 FQGNSA. This CDR3 is 13 amino acids long. The CDR3 region has the DNA TGTGCCAGCAGCAGACCAGGGGTTCAGACCCAGTACTTC. Translation gives CASSRPGVQTQYF. Together with reference TRBV7-2 and TRBJ2-5, the CDR3 gives the full variable domain: GAGVSQSPSNKVTEKGKDVELRCDPISGHTALYWYRQSLGQGLEFLIYFQGNSAPDKSGLPSDRFSAERTGGSVSTLTIQRTQQEDSAVYLCASSRPGVQTQYFGPGTRLLVL.

A few counts support this clonotype. The gene calls are TRBV5-1 and TRBJ1-1; unclear D gene. Looked up from germline, CDR1 is SGHRS and CDR2 is YFSETQ. The V end was cut by 0 bases, the J end by 5 bases, with 8 bases between. The CDR3 totals 13 residues. The CDR3 nucleotides read TGCGCCAGCAGCTTGGTAGGATCAACTGAAGCTTTCTTT. Protein product: CASSLVGSTEAFF.

The table lists this clonotype with many counts. This chain joins TRBV7-2 and TRBJ2-1; D unresolved. The CDR3 has 13 amino acids. The V and J ends lost 0 bases and 9 bases respectively, with 9 bases between them. CDR1 SGHTA and CDR2 FQGNSA come from the germline V gene. The CDR3 reads CASSLAGPVEQFF. In DNA form, the CDR3 reads TGTGCCAGCAGCTTAGCAGGCCCGGTTGAGCAGTTCTTC.

The V and J genes are TRBV6-2 or TRBV6-3 and TRBJ2-1; 14 nucleotides line up with TRBD2. The length of the CDR3 is 15 residues. Unmatched junction bases numbered 5, after V lost 7 bases and J lost 6 bases. Germline lookup yields CDR1 MNHEY and CDR2 SVGEGT. The CDR3 loop is CASKKGTSGGNEQFF. The CDR3, as DNA: TGTGCCAGCAAAAAGGGGACTAGCGGGGGCAATGAGCAGTTCTTC.

The rearrangement joins TRBV5-1 to TRBJ1-1; D ambiguous. Between the trimmed V and J ends, which lost 1 base and 8 bases, there was a span of 21 bases. Germline-derived CDR1 and CDR2 are SGHRS and YFSETQ. The CDR3 totals 16 residues. This chain's CDR3 is CASSLTPAQRTREAFF. DNA of the CDR3: TGCGCCAGCAGCTTGACCCCGGCCCAGAGGACGAGAGAAGCTTTCTTT. The full variable domain, with the rest looked up from reference TRBV5-1 and TRBJ1-1, is KAGVTQTPRYLIKTRGQQVTLSCSPISGHRSVSWYQQTPGQGLQFLFEYFSETQRNKGNFPGRFSGRQFSNSRSEMNVSTLELGDSALYLCASSLTPAQRTREAFFGQGTRLTVV.

Only a few counts were recorded for this clonotype. V is TRBV18 and J is TRBJ1-1, with D maybe TRBD1 (5 bases). Germline CDR1 and CDR2: KGHSH and LQKENI. V shed 6 bases and J shed 3 bases, with 17 bases lying between them. CDR3 size: 15 residues. CDR3 sequence (DNA): TGTGCCAGCTCCCCGAATCGGGGGATGCACACTGAAGCTTTCTTT. Amino acids: CASSPNRGMHTEAFF.

This clonotype was recorded many times. The chain is built from TRBV5-4 and TRBJ1-1; TRBD1 is a possible D gene (6 bases). The CDR3 has 14 amino acids. V was cut by 0 bases and J by 5 bases, with 11 bases left in between. Per the germline V gene, CDR1 is SGHNT and CDR2 is YYREEE (reference sequence). CDR3 coding DNA: TGTGCCAGCAGCTTGGGAGGGGGAAGGACTGAAGCTTTCTTT. The encoded protein is CASSLGGGRTEAFF.

In its sample, this clonotype was seen a few times. V gene TRBV29-1 combines with J gene TRBJ2-1, with 12 nucleotides matching TRBD1. This CDR3 spans 13 amino acids. The trim removed 6 bases at V and 15 bases at J, leaving 12 bases unmatched. CDR1 and CDR2 (germline): SQVTM, ANQGSEA. The DNA for the CDR3 is TGCAGCGTCCGGGACAGGGGGCGTCCGGGGCGGTTCTTC. Translated, it gives CSVRDRGRPGRFF.

The table lists this clonotype with a few counts. The CDR3 coding sequence is TGTGCCAGCAGTTTACAGGGAGATTCACCCCTCCACTTT. It encodes CASSLQGDSPLHF. The chain employs TRBV28 and TRBJ1-6; weak D call: TRBD1 (5 bases). The V and J ends lost 2 bases and 8 bases respectively, with 7 bases between them. The CDR3 is 13 residues long. Germline CDR1 is MDHEN and CDR2 is SYDVKM.

The genes are TRBV7-8 and TRBJ2-3; D unclear. The CDR3 totals 14 residues. From germline, CDR1 is SGHVS and CDR2 FQNEAQ. The ends were cut back, 5 bases at V and 1 base at J, with 10 bases in the middle. CDR3 sequence reads: CASSPILRTDTQYF. The CDR3 DNA sequence: TGTGCCAGCAGCCCAATTCTGCGCACAGATACGCAGTATTTT.